The present entry profiles one T cell receptor beta chain with its context. Antigen unknown. With 3 bases removed from V and 4 bases from J, the gap between germline ends came to 19 bases. Germline CDR1 is DFQATT and CDR2 is SNEGSKA (reference sequence). CDR3 length: 16 amino acids. The data stem from a study of blood T cells in healthy people across ages. Whole-study results and caveats: The unknown donor CMV status may have confounded expanded clonotype changes.

A second PCR of about 7 to 11 cycles used a sample-barcoded 5' primer and a J-beta primer mix. Every cDNA molecule carried a tag from a template-switch adaptor bearing 12 random nucleotides. Each of the samples gave a minimum of 3 million paired-end reads that contained CDR3. TCRdb passed the 5' RACE reads through MiXCR, listing each CDR3 protein once. This sample yields more than 700,000 distinct CDR3 sequences, of which roughly 46% are seen a single time; around 18% belongs to the top ten. The sequenced material came from blood. The clonotype comes from an elderly man in good health. The chain joins TRBV20-1 to TRBJ2-1; no clear D gene. The CDR3 is CSARDQNAQRYNEQFF. CDR3 DNA: TGCAGTGCTAGGGACCAAAACGCCCAACGGTACAATGAGCAGTTCTTC.